Presented here are 26 T cell receptor beta chains from one specimen sequenced in a study of Ad26.COV2.S vaccination and SARS-CoV-2 variants. The table came from immunoSEQ multiplex PCR; TCRdb's copy has only in-frame clones and leaves some out. Here the sample spans hundreds of thousands of clones, about 91% being singletons. This sample's treatment: around 19 received Ad26.COV2.S at low or high dose, single or two shots; five or six received placebo; per-sample allocation not given. Day 63 following the first vaccine or placebo injection was when the samples were taken. The sequencing used peripheral blood, collected in a trial of Ad26.COV2.S vaccine versus placebo. Every receptor here comes from a person aged 18-65 years who received the Ad26.COV2.S COVID-19 vaccine or a placebo.

This clone has only a few counts. The gene calls are TRBV5-5 and TRBJ2-7; possibly TRBD1 or TRBD2 for D (5 bases each). Trimming removed 2 bases from V and 6 bases from J, with 15 bases in between. This CDR3 is 14 amino acids long. Germline loops: CDR1 SGHKS, CDR2 YYEKEE (reference sequence). CDR3: CASSFWDALLEQYF. The CDR3 region has the DNA TGTGCCAGCAGCTTTTGGGACGCCCTGCTCGAGCAGTACTTC.

This clone was found a few times. This same CDR3 is encoded by further DNA sequences in the sample. The chain joins TRBV7-3 to TRBJ2-3; TRBD2 aligns across 8 bases. The CDR3 covers 16 residues. The J segment lost 1 base and the V segment lost 1 base, leaving 4 bases of the junction unmatched. Per germline, CDR1 SGHTA and CDR2 FQGTGA. CDR3: CASSLSASGRTDTQYF. The CDR3 coding sequence is TGTGCCAGCAGCTTAAGTGCTAGCGGGCGCACAGATACGCAGTATTTT.

This clone was observed a single time. The chain has TRBV7-6 and TRBJ1-2, with D possibly being TRBD1 (6 bases). The germline V gene has CDR1 SGHVS and CDR2 FNYEAQ. The CDR3 runs 15 residues. V gave up 2 bases and J gave up 4 bases, with 14 bases separating them. The CDR3 here is CASSLRPGESYGYTF. The CDR3 DNA sequence: TGTGCCAGCAGCTTACGGCCAGGGGAGTCCTATGGCTACACCTTC.

The chain links TRBV6-1 to TRBJ1-6; D is unresolved. V was trimmed by 3 bases and J by 4 bases, leaving 13 bases between them. Germline CDR1 reads MNHNS; CDR2 reads SASEGT. The CDR3 length is 16 residues. This chain's CDR3 is CASSETSPNYNSPLHF. The CDR3 DNA sequence: TGTGCCAGCAGTGAGACATCCCCGAATTATAATTCACCCCTCCACTTT.

This chain joins TRBV7-6 and TRBJ2-6; D is unclear. V was shortened by 1 base and J by 2 bases, with 12 bases between the two germline ends. CDR3 size: 17 residues. The germline gives CDR1 SGHVS, CDR2 FNYEAQ. In DNA form, the CDR3 reads TGTGCCAGCAGCTTAGGGATAGAAGGGACTGGGGCCAACGTCCTGACTTTC. Residues: CASSLGIEGTGANVLTF.

The V and J genes are TRBV7-2 and TRBJ1-4; D uncertain. The germline V and J ends were trimmed by 8 bases and 0 bases, with 13 bases remaining between them. CDR1 and CDR2 (germline): SGHTA, FQGNSA. The length of the CDR3 is 15 residues. CDR3 bases: TGTGCCAGCGGGTCCGAGGGAGCAACTAATGAAAAACTGTTTTTT. Translated: CASGSEGATNEKLFF.

The chain recombines TRBV19 with TRBJ2-1, with D tentatively TRBD2 (6 bases). CDR1 LNHDA and CDR2 SQIVND come from the germline V gene (reference sequence). With 6 bases removed from V and 2 bases from J, the gap between germline ends came to 14 bases. The CDR3 runs 15 residues. The CDR3 DNA follows: TGTGCCAGTAGACTGGGACTCTTGGCCTACAATGAGCAGTTCTTC. Amino acids: CASRLGLLAYNEQFF.

V and J are TRBV5-1 and TRBJ1-3; D remains unclear. Trimming took off 4 bases at V and 2 bases at J, with 16 bases between the two ends. Germline lookup yields CDR1 SGHRS and CDR2 YFSETQ. The CDR3 totals 16 residues. As DNA, the CDR3 is TGCGCCAGCAGCGAAAGAGCCGACCCTGCTGGAAACACCATATATTTT. This encodes CASSERADPAGNTIYF.

This sequence joins TRBV5-5 and TRBJ1-2; TRBD1 might be the D (5 bases). Germline values: CDR1 SGHKS, CDR2 YYEKEE (reference sequence). Trimming cost V 0 bases and J 4 bases, with 13 bases left between them. This CDR3 spans 15 amino acids. The chain's CDR3 is CASSLVLRDGYGYTF. For the CDR3, the DNA is TGTGCCAGCAGCTTGGTTTTGAGGGACGGCTATGGCTACACCTTC.

The V call is TRBV5-1, the J call TRBJ1-1; D may be TRBD1 (6 bases). CDR3 size: 15 residues. CDR1 is SGHRS, CDR2 YFSETQ, per germline. V lost 3 bases to trimming and J lost 3 bases, with 15 bases between them. CDR3 in amino acids: CASSWGPGGDTEAFF. For the CDR3, the DNA is TGCGCCAGCAGCTGGGGGCCGGGAGGGGACACTGAAGCTTTCTTT.

This clone has a single count. The chain couples TRBV9 to TRBJ2-3, with 16 positions matching TRBD2. The germline CDR1 and CDR2 sequences are SGDLS and YYNGEE. V shed 1 base and J 4 bases; nucleotides not matched to a gene: 9. CDR3 length: 19 amino acids. In nucleotides, the CDR3 is TGTGCCAGCAGCGTAAGGTCCGGGACTAGCGGGGGGGTGGCAGATACGCAGTATTTT. It encodes CASSVRSGTSGGVADTQYF.

With regard to this clone: The sample has other DNA sequences that encode this CDR3 too. V and J are TRBV20-1 and TRBJ1-5, with D unclear. Germline lookup yields CDR1 DFQATT and CDR2 SNEGSKA (reference sequence). CDR3 length equals 11 residues. V dropped 2 bases and J dropped 4 bases, with 3 bases sitting between them. CDR3 in DNA: TGCAGTGCTAGAACGAATCAGCCCCAGCATTTT. Its protein product is CSARTNQPQHF.

This clone appeared once. The CDR3, as DNA: TGTGCCAGCAGCCTTGGAGCCCAAGATACGCAGTATTTT. Amino acid sequence: CASSLGAQDTQYF. The chain couples TRBV7-9 to TRBJ2-3; D gene unclear. CDR1 and CDR2 (germline): SEHNR, FQNEAQ (reference sequence). V was cut by 5 bases and J by 5 bases, with 11 bases left in between. This CDR3 has 13 amino acids. Full variable domain (missing parts from reference TRBV7-9 and TRBJ2-3): DTGVSQNPRHKITKRGQNVTFRCDPISEHNRLYWYRQTLGQGPEFLTYFQNEAQLEKSRLLSDRFSAERPKGSFSTLEIQRTEQGDSAMYLCASSLGAQDTQYFGPGTRLTVL.

The chain has TRBV28 and TRBJ1-4; D is uncertain. The CDR3 is made up of 14 amino acids. With 7 bases removed from V and 8 bases from J, the gap between germline ends came to 17 bases. Germline CDR1 MDHEN, CDR2 SYDVKM. Here the CDR3 DNA reads TGTGCCAGCACCCCCGGGGATCGCTACGAAAAACTGTTTTTT. Translating it yields CASTPGDRYEKLFF.

CDR3 residues: CASILRDTYTEAFF. The DNA of the CDR3 is TGTGCCAGTATTTTGCGGGACACATACACTGAAGCTTTCTTT. The chain recombines TRBV19 with TRBJ1-1; D is possibly TRBD1 (6 bases). With 7 bases removed from V and 3 bases from J, the gap between germline ends came to 15 bases. The CDR3 spans 14 residues. CDR1 and CDR2 from the germline V gene are LNHDA and SQIVND (reference sequence).

This clone was detected a few times. Here the CDR3 reads CASSTYTGELFF. In DNA, the CDR3 is TGTGCCAGCAGCACGTACACCGGGGAGCTGTTTTTT. The V gene is TRBV7-2, the J gene TRBJ2-2; D gene unclear. Trimming stripped 5 bases from V and 3 bases from J, with 4 bases between. The CDR3 covers 12 residues. Germline loops: CDR1 SGHTA, CDR2 FQGNSA.

This sequence joins TRBV29-1 and TRBJ2-1, with 8 nucleotides matching TRBD2. Germline V gene lookup returns CDR1 SQVTM and CDR2 ANQGSEA. The CDR3 totals 12 residues. V was clipped by 3 bases and J by 9 bases; unmatched bases: 4. The CDR3 coding sequence is TGCAGCGTTGAGGGACTAGGGACTGAGCAGTTCTTC. It encodes CSVEGLGTEQFF.

This chain links TRBV5-1 with TRBJ1-1; D remains unclear. Germline CDR1 is SGHRS and CDR2 is YFSETQ. The CDR3 has 14 residues. V lost 4 bases and J lost 2, with 12 bases in between. CDR3 amino acids: CASSPTSVNTEAFF. CDR3 nucleotide sequence: TGCGCCAGCAGCCCTACCTCCGTCAACACTGAAGCTTTCTTT. The variable domain in full, with the rest retrieved from reference TRBV5-1 and TRBJ1-1, is KAGVTQTPRYLIKTRGQQVTLSCSPISGHRSVSWYQQTPGQGLQFLFEYFSETQRNKGNFPGRFSGRQFSNSRSEMNVSTLELGDSALYLCASSPTSVNTEAFFGQGTRLTVV.

This chain links TRBV15 with TRBJ2-5; D is tentatively TRBD1 or TRBD2 (5 bases each). Germline loops: CDR1 LNHNV, CDR2 YYDKDF (reference sequence). The CDR3 consists of 14 residues. V dropped 1 base and J dropped 1 base, with 7 bases sitting between them. CDR3 sequence reads: CATSRGGVQETQYF. The DNA of the CDR3 is TGTGCCACCAGCAGAGGAGGGGTCCAAGAGACCCAGTACTTC.

The chain uses TRBV6-4 and TRBJ2-5, with TRBD2 matching over 7 bases. CDR3 length: 11 residues. Trimming cost V 8 bases and J 12 bases; bases outside gene matches: 9. Looked up from germline, CDR1 is MRHNA and CDR2 is SNTAGT. CDR3 sequence reads: CASSEGEGKYF. The CDR3 nucleotides read TGTGCCAGCTCGGAAGGGGAGGGTAAGTACTTC.

The chain is built from TRBV5-1 and TRBJ1-6, with 8 bases matching TRBD1. The CDR3 is 14 amino acids. Germline CDR1 reads SGHRS; CDR2 reads YFSETQ. The V and J ends lost 3 bases and 10 bases, in that order; junction bases with no gene match: 6. CDR3 sequence: CASSSGQGGSPLHF. CDR3 nucleotide sequence: TGCGCCAGCAGCTCTGGACAGGGTGGATCACCCCTCCACTTT.

This clone came up once. The chain has TRBV9 and TRBJ1-2, with D maybe TRBD1 (5 bases). Trimming took 0 bases from V and 7 from J, leaving 13 bases between them. This CDR3 has 14 residues. Germline V gene data show CDR1 as SGDLS and CDR2 as YYNGEE. The chain's CDR3 is CASSVDRTGSGYTF. Written as DNA, the CDR3 is TGTGCCAGCAGCGTAGACAGGACGGGATCTGGCTACACCTTC.

The genes are TRBV6-6 and TRBJ1-2, with 7 bases matching TRBD1. Germline CDR1 reads MNHNY; CDR2 reads SVGAGI (reference sequence). Trimming took 5 bases from V and 3 from J; bases not matched to a gene: 3. There are 13 residues in the CDR3. The CDR3 here is CASSRQGHYGYTF. CDR3 coding DNA: TGTGCCAGCAGTCGACAGGGCCACTATGGCTACACCTTC.

The genes are TRBV5-4 and TRBJ1-2, with D possibly matching TRBD1 (6 bases). Trimming cost V 6 bases and J 3 bases, with 21 bases left between them. The germline V gene encodes CDR1 SGHNT and CDR2 YYREEE (reference sequence). The CDR3 covers 16 residues. The CDR3: CASTLGVGGGDYGYTF. In DNA, the CDR3 is TGTGCCAGCACCCTTGGGGTAGGGGGGGGTGACTATGGCTACACCTTC.

This clone was recorded only once. The chain combines TRBV4-3 with TRBJ2-2; D possibly corresponds to TRBD1 (5 bases). The V gene's germline CDR1 is LGHNA and CDR2 YSLEER. The CDR3 runs 16 residues. V shed 1 base and J shed 6 bases, with 15 bases lying between them. CDR3 in DNA: TGCGCCAGCAGCCAAGCCAGGGAAGGTCCCCCCGGGGAGCTGTTTTTT. It is translated as CASSQAREGPPGELFF.

To note about this clone: Different DNA sequences within this sample yield the same CDR3. J is TRBJ2-3 and V is TRBV5-4, with D unresolved. Germline V CDR1 and CDR2: SGHNT, YYREEE (reference sequence). The CDR3 has 13 residues. V shed 0 bases and J shed 4 bases, with 6 bases lying between them. The CDR3 here is CASSLAGSDTQYF. In DNA, the CDR3 is TGTGCCAGCAGCTTGGCCGGGTCAGATACGCAGTATTTT.